The clone carrying this TCR beta chain was detected only a few times. Its antigen is currently unknown. The sample is drawn from a study of memory CD4+ T cells and cytomegalovirus serostatus. Study at large: Donors were healthy Belgian adults, under 10 CMV seropositive and about two dozen seronegative. Whole-study results and caveats: Repertoires predicted CMV serostatus with median bootstrapped AUC of 0.95.

Per the germline V gene, CDR1 is SQVTM and CDR2 is ANQGSEA. Trimming took off 3 bases at V and 4 bases at J, with 6 bases between the two ends. CDR3 length: 11 amino acids. Some clones are missing from TCRdb's copy, which holds only in-frame ones; the method was immunoSEQ multiplex PCR. This repertoire shows 46,000 or so clones, under 85% found once; its top ten account for 0.55% to 0.7%. The sort gate was single viable CD3+CD4+CD8-CD45RO+ cells for memory CD4+ T cells. This receptor was obtained from an adult in good health and CMV-seronegative. Sequenced input: memory CD4+ T cells from blood. The V call is TRBV29-1, the J call TRBJ1-2, with D uncertain. CDR3 in amino acids: CSVDRIYGYTF. The DNA of the CDR3 is TGCAGCGTTGACAGGATCTATGGCTACACCTTC.